This T cell receptor beta chain is drawn from a study of shared clonotypes between healthy human individuals. Assay runs were performed at deep level. Assay: immunoSEQ multiplex PCR; the TCRdb copy retains only in-frame clones and omits some. Of about 2.5 million clones listed, 92% are singletons. The CDR3 runs to 15 residues. Per germline, CDR1 MDHEN and CDR2 SYDVKM. V lost 1 base, J lost 2 bases, and 9 bases lay in between. Whole-study findings and limits: Few donors limited the genetic and exposure-history diversity represented.

Points on this clone: Its antigen is as yet unknown. The same CDR3 also results from other DNA sequences found in this sample.

Sequenced material: naive CD4+ T cells from PBMCs. Subset noted: CD45RA+ positively selected. The sequence was collected from a man aged 18 to 29 in good health. Some clones in this sample may be carry-over from other donors' samples. This sequence joins TRBV28 and TRBJ1-3; a possible D gene is TRBD1 (5 bases). This chain's CDR3 is CASSLLTGAGNTIYF. The CDR3 DNA follows: TGTGCCAGCAGTTTATTAACGGGGGCTGGAAACACCATATATTTT.